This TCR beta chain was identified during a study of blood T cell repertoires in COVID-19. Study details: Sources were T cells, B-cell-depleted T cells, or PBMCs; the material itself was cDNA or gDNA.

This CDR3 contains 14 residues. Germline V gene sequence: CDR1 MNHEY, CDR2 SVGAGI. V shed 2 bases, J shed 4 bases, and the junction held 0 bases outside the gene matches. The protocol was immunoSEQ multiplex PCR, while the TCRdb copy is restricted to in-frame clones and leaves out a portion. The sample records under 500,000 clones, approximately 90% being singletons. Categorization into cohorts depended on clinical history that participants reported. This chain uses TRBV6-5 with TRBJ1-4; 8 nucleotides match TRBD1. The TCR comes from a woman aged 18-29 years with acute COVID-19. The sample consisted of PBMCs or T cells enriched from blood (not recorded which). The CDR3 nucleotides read TGTGCCAGCAGTTACGACAGGGGTAATGAAAAACTGTTTTTT. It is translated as CASSYDRGNEKLFF.